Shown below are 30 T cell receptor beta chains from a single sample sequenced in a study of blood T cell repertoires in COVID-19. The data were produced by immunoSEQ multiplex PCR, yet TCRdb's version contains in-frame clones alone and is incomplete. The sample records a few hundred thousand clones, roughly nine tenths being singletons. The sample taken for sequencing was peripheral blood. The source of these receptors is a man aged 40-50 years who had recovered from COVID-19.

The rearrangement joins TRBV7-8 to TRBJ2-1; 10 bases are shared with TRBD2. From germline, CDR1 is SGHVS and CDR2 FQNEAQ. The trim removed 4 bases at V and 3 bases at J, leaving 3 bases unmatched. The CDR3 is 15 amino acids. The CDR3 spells CASSSGLAYYNEQFF. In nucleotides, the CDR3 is TGTGCCAGCAGCTCGGGACTAGCGTACTACAATGAGCAGTTCTTC.

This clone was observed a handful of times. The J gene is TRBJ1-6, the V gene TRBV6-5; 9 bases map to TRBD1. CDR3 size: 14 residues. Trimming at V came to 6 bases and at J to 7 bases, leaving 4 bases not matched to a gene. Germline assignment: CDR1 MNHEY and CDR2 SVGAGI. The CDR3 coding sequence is TGTGCCAGCAGACTGGGACAGGGCAATTCACCCCTCCACTTT. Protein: CASRLGQGNSPLHF.

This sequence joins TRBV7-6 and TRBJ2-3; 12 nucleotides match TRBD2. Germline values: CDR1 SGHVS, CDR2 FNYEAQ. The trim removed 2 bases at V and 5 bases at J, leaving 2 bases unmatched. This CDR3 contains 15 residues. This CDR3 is CASSLLAGGKDTQYF. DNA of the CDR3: TGTGCCAGCAGCTTACTAGCGGGGGGGAAAGATACGCAGTATTTT.

The CDR3 spells CASGLELLAGGGVNEQFF. CDR3 sequence (DNA): TGTGCTAGTGGTTTGGAGTTACTAGCGGGTGGTGGGGTTAATGAGCAGTTCTTC. The chain has TRBV12-5 and TRBJ2-1, with 9 bases fitting TRBD2. The CDR3 is made up of 18 amino acids. Germline-derived CDR1 and CDR2 are LGHNT and FRNRAP. V gave up 1 base and J gave up 7 bases; unmatched junction bases: 14.

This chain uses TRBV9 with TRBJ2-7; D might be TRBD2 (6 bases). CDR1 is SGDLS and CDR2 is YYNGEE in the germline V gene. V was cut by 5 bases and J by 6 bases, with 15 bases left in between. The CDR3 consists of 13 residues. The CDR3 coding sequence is TGTGCCAGCAGTCGGGACCCCGGGAGCGAGCAGTACTTC. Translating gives CASSRDPGSEQYF.

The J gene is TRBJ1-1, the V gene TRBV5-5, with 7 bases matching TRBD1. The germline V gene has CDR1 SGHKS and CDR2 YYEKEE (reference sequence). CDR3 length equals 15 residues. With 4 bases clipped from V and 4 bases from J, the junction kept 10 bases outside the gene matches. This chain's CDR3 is CASSTPQGYGTEAFF. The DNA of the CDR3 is TGTGCCAGCAGCACACCACAGGGGTACGGCACTGAAGCTTTCTTT.

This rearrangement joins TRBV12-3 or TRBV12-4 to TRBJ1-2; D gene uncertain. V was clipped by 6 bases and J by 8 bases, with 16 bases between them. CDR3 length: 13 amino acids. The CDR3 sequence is CASSTRSKRGYTF. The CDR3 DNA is TGTGCCAGCAGCACCCGGTCAAAGCGGGGCTACACCTTC.

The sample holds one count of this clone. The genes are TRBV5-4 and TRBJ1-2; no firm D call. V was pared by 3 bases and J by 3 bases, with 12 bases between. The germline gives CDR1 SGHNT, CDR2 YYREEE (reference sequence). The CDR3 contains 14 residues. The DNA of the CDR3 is TGTGCCAGCAGCTCCATGAGACAAGACTATGGCTACACCTTC. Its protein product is CASSSMRQDYGYTF.

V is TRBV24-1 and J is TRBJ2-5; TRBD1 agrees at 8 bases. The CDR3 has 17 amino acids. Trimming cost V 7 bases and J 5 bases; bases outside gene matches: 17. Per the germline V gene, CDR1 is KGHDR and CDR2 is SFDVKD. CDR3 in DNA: TGTGCCACCAGCCGAAATTACCGGACAGGGCGTTCCGAGACCCAGTACTTC. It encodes CATSRNYRTGRSETQYF.

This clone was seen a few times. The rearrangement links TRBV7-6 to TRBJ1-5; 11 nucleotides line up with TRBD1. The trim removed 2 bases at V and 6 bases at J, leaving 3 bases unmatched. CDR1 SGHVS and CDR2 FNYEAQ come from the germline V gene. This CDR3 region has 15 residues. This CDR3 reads CASSLRTGGGQPQHF. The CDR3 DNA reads TGTGCCAGCAGCTTAAGGACAGGGGGCGGTCAGCCCCAGCATTTT.

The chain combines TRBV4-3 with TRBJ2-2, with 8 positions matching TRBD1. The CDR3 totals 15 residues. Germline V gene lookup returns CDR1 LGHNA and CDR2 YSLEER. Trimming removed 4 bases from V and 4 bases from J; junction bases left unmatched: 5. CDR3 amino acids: CASSPNDRGTGELFF. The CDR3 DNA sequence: TGCGCCAGCAGCCCAAACGACAGGGGCACCGGGGAGCTGTTTTTT.

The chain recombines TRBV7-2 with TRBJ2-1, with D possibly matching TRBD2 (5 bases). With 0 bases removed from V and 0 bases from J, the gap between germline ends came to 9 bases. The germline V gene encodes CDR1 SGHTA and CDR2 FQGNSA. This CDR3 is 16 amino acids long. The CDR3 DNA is TGTGCCAGCAGCTTAGCGAGGGCTAGCTCCTACAATGAGCAGTTCTTC. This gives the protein CASSLARASSYNEQFF.

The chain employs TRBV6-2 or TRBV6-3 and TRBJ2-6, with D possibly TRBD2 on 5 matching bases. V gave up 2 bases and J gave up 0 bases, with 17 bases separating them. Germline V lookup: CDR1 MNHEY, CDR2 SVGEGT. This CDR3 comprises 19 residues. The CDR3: CASSYPSRGGYSGANVLTF. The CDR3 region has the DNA TGTGCCAGCAGTTACCCTTCCCGAGGAGGCTACTCTGGGGCCAACGTCCTGACTTTC.

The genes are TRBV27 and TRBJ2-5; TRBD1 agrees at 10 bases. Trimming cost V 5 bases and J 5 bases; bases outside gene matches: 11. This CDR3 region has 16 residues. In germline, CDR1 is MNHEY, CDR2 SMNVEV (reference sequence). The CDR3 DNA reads TGTGCCAGCAGTATGATCCGAGACAGGGGGCGTGAGACCCAGTACTTC. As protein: CASSMIRDRGRETQYF.

CDR3 loop: CASSGGRSLVGREAFF. The CDR3 nucleotides are TGTGCCAGCAGCGGCGGTAGATCCCTGGTCGGCCGCGAAGCTTTCTTT. The genes are TRBV9 and TRBJ1-1; D is ambiguous. The CDR3 consists of 16 residues. V lost 3 bases and J 8 bases, leaving 23 bases between the germline ends. Germline assignment: CDR1 SGDLS and CDR2 YYNGEE.

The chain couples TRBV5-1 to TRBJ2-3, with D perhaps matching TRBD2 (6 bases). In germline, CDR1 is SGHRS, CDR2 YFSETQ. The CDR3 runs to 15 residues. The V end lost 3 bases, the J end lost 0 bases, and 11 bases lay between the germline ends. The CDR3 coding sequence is TGCGCCAGCAGCTGGAGGGAATCCAGCACAGATACGCAGTATTTT. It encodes CASSWRESSTDTQYF.

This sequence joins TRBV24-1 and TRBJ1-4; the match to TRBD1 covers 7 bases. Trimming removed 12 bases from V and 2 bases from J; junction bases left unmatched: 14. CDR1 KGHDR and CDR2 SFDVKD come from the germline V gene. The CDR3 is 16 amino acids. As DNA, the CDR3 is TGTGCCTCCCCAGGCCCAGGGGGGCAGACTAATGAAAAACTGTTTTTT. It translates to CASPGPGGQTNEKLFF.

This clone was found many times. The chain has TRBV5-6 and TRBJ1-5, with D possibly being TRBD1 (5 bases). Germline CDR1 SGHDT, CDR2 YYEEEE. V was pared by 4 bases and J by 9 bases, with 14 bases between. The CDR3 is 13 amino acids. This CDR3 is CASSQGERGPQHF. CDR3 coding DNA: TGTGCCAGCAGCCAAGGGGAGCGGGGGCCCCAGCATTTT.

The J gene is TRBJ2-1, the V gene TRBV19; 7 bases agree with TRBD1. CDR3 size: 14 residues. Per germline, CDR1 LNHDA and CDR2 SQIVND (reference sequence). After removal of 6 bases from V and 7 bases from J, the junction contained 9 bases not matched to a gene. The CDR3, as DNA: TGTGCCAGTAGCGAACTGGACAGGAGGAATGAGCAGTTCTTC. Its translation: CASSELDRRNEQFF. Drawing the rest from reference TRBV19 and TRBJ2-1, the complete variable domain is DGGITQSPKYLFRKEGQNVTLSCEQNLNHDAMYWYRQDPGQGLRLIYYSQIVNDFQKGDIAEGYSVSREKKESFPLTVTSAQKNPTAFYLCASSELDRRNEQFFGPGTRLTVL.

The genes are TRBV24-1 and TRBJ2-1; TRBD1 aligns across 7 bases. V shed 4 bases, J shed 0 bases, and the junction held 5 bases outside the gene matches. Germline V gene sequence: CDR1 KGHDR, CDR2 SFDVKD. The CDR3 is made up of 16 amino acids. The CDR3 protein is CATSDRAGGSYNEQFF. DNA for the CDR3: TGTGCCACCAGTGACCGGGCAGGGGGCTCCTACAATGAGCAGTTCTTC.

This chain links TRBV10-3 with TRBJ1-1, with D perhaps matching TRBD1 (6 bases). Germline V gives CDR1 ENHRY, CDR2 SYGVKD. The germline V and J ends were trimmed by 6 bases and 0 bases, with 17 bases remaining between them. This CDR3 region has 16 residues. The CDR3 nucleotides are TGTGCCATCAGGTCTCCAGGGGCCAACATGAACACTGAAGCTTTCTTT. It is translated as CAIRSPGANMNTEAFF.

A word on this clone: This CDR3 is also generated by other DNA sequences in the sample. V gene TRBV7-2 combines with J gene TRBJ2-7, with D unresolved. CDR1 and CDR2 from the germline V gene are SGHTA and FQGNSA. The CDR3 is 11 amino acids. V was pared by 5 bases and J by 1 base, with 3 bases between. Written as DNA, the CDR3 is TGTGCCAGCAGCCCATCCTACGAGCAGTACTTC. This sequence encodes CASSPSYEQYF. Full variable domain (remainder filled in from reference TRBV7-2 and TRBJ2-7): GAGVSQSPSNKVTEKGKDVELRCDPISGHTALYWYRQSLGQGLEFLIYFQGNSAPDKSGLPSDRFSAERTGGSVSTLTIQRTQQEDSAVYLCASSPSYEQYFGPGTRLTVT.

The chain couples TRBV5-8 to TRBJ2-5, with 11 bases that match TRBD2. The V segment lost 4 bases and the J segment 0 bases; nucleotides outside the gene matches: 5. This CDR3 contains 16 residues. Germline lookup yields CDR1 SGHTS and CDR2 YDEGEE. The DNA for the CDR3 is TGTGCCAGCAGCCTTGGGACTAGCGGCGACCAAGAGACCCAGTACTTC. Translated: CASSLGTSGDQETQYF.

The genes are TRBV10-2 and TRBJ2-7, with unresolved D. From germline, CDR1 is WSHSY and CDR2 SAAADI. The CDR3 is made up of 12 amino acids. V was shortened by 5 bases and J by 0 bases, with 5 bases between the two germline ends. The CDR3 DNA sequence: TGCGCCAGCAGTCCCAGCTCCTACGAGCAGTACTTC. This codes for CASSPSSYEQYF.

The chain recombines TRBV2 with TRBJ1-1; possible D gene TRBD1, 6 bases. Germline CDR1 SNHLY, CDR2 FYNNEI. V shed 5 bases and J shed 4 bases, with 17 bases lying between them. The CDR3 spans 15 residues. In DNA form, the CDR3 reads TGTGCCAGCAGTACAACTCCAGGGGCCCGCACTGAAGCTTTCTTT. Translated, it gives CASSTTPGARTEAFF.

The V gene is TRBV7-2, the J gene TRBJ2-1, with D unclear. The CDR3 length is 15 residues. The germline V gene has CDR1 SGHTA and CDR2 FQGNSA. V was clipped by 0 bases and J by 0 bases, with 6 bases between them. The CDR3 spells CASSLAYSSYNEQFF. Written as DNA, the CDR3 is TGTGCCAGCAGCTTAGCCTACAGCTCCTACAATGAGCAGTTCTTC.

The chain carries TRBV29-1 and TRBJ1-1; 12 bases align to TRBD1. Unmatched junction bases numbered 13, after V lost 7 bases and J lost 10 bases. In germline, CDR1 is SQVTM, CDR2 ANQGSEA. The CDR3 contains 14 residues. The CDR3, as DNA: TGCAGCGGGGACCTGGGACAGGGGGCCGGAGGAGCTTTCTTT. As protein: CSGDLGQGAGGAFF.

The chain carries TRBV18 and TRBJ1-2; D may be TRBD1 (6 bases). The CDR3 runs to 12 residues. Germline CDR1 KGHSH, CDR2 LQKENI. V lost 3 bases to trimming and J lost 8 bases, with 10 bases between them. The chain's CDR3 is CASSPWQGGYTF. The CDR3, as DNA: TGTGCCAGCTCACCGTGGCAGGGGGGCTACACCTTC. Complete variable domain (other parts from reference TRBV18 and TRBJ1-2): NAGVMQNPRHLVRRRGQEARLRCSPMKGHSHVYWYRQLPEEGLKFMVYLQKENIIDESGMPKERFSAEFPKEGPSILRIQQVVRGDSAAYFCASSPWQGGYTFGSGTRLTVV.

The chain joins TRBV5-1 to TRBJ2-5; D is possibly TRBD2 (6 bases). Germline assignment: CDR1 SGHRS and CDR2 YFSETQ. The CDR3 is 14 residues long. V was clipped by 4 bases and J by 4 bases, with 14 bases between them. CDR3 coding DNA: TGCGCCAGCAGCCACTCGACTAGTCTAGAGACCCAGTACTTC. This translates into CASSHSTSLETQYF.

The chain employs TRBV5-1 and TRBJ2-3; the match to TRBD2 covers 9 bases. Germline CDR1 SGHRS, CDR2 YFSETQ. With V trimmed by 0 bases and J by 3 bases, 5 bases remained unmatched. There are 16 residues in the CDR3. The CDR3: CASSLGAGGRTDTQYF. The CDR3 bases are TGCGCCAGCAGCTTGGGGGCGGGAGGGAGGACAGATACGCAGTATTTT.